This T cell receptor beta chain comes out of a study of T cell responses to AZD1222 COVID-19 vaccine. Study at large: Pooling was applied to second doses at about 4 or about 12 weeks. Study results and caveats: The reported proportion of spike-specific TCRs targeting unmutated variant regions was nearly half. The donor group comprised mostly white British people and more females; the analysis possibly underestimated clonal diversity.

The CDR3 length is 18 residues. The ends lost 7 bases at V and 0 bases at J; junction bases unmatched: 11. Germline V gene lookup returns CDR1 LNHDA and CDR2 SQIVND (reference sequence). Measured with immunoSEQ multiplex PCR; TCRdb has only the in-frame clones, and not every one. In the table there are 90,000 to 130,000 clones, about 80% of which are singletons. This clone appeared a few times. Its antigen is still unknown. V usage is TRBV19 and J usage is TRBJ2-2, with 10 bases matching TRBD2. This TCR came from an adult in good health. The material sequenced was peripheral blood, taken on day 0 of AZD1222 vaccination. The CDR3 protein is CASTPTVGLAPNTGELFF. The DNA for the CDR3 is TGTGCCAGTACCCCAACCGTGGGACTAGCGCCGAACACCGGGGAGCTGTTTTTT.